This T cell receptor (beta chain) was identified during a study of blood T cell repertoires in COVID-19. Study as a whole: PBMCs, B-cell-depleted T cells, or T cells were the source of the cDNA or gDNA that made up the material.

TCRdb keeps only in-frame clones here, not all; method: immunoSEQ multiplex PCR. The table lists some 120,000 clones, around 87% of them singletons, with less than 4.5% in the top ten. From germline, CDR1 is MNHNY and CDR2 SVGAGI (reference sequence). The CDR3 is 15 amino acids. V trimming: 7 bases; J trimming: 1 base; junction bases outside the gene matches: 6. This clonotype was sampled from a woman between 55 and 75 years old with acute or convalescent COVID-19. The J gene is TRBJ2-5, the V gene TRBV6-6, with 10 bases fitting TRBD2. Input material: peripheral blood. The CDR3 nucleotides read TGTGCCAGCACCGTAGCGGGAGGAGGCCAAGAGACCCAGTACTTC. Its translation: CASTVAGGGQETQYF.